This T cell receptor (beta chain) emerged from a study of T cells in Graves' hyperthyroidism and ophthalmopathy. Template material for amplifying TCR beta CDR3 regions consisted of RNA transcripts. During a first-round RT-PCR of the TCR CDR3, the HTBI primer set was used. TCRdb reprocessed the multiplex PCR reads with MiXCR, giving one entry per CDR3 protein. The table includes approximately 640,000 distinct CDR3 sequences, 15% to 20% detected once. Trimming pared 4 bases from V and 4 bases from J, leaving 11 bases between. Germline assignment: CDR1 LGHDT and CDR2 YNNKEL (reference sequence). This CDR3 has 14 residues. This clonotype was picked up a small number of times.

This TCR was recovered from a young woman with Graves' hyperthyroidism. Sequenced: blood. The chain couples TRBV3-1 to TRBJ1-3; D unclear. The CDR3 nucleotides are TGTGCCAGCAGCCCCGGAGGCGCAGGAAACACCATATATTTT. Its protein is CASSPGGAGNTIYF.